The 30 T cell receptor beta chains in this list originate from one sample, sequenced in a study of immune heterogeneity within non-small cell lung tumors. Bulk tumor genomic DNA, 600 ng per sample, was the template. Surgeons took several biopsies per primary tumor, spaced far apart, during surgery. With untreated, newly diagnosed non-small cell lung cancer, the patients went on to undergo curative surgery. Multiplex PCR employing 32 V and 13 J primers generated amplicons of the TCR beta CDR3. MiXCR was run by TCRdb on the multiplex PCR reads, yielding one entry per CDR3 protein. This repertoire shows about 13,000 distinct CDR3 sequences, roughly 23% found once; its top ten account for around an eighth. What was sequenced was lung tumor tissue. All receptors derive from a middle-aged man with non-small cell lung cancer.

Judged by abundance, this clonotype is medium-sized (0.01 to 0.1%). The chain uses TRBV28 and TRBJ2-2, with TRBD1 identical over 8 bases. Unmatched junction bases numbered 9, after V lost 5 bases and J lost 4 bases. This CDR3 comprises 16 residues. CDR1 and CDR2 from the germline V gene are MDHEN and SYDVKM. The CDR3 protein is CASSPDDRGSTGELFF. In DNA, the CDR3 is TGTGCCAGCAGTCCAGACGACAGGGGTTCCACCGGGGAGCTGTTTTTT.

This clonotype was found many times. The J gene is TRBJ1-5, the V gene TRBV19; no reliable D call. The CDR3 consists of 18 residues. Germline values: CDR1 LNHDA, CDR2 SQIVND (reference sequence). The V end was cut by 5 bases, the J end by 0 bases, with 20 bases between. CDR3 loop: CASSLGPLRGYSNQPQHF. CDR3 nucleotide sequence: TGTGCCAGTAGTTTAGGGCCGCTTCGGGGATATAGCAATCAGCCCCAGCATTTT.

The chain uses TRBV4-2 and TRBJ2-1, with TRBD2 matching 11 bases. The CDR3 is 20 residues long. J lost 4 bases, V lost 3 bases, and 17 bases had no gene match. CDR1 LGHNA and CDR2 YNFKEQ come from the germline V gene. The CDR3 bases are TGTGCCAGCAGCCACCCGGGGGACACGTTGACTAGCGGGAAATACAATGAGCAGTTCTTC. Protein sequence: CASSHPGDTLTSGKYNEQFF.

To note about this clonotype: Germline is not matched at one junction end, which may reflect a read error. V gene TRBV14 combines with J gene TRBJ2-5; maybe TRBD2 (5 bases). The CDR3 runs to 16 residues. The germline CDR1 and CDR2 sequences are SGHDN and FVKESK. CDR3 bases: TGTGCCAGCAGCCTCAGACGCGGAGAGGGTCAAGAGTCCCAGTACTTC. It specifies CASSLRRGEGQESQYF. Based on the CDR3 plus reference TRBV14 and TRBJ2-5, the full variable domain is EAGVTQFPSHSVIEKGQTVTLRCDPISGHDNLYWYRRVMGKEIKFLLHFVKESKQDESGMPNNRFLAERTGGTYSTLKVQPAELEDSGVYFCASSLRRGEGQESQYFGPGTRLLVL.

This clonotype has only a few counts. A read error is possible here, since a much larger clone lies one base away. The chain couples TRBV12-3 or TRBV12-4 to TRBJ2-7; D gene unclear. The CDR3 consists of 14 residues. V dropped 5 bases and J dropped 2 bases, with 13 bases sitting between them. CDR3 residues: CASSPRVHTYEQYF. The CDR3 nucleotides read TGTGCCAGCAGTCCCCGGGTGCACACCTACGAGCAGTACTTC.

This clonotype was seen many times. The gene calls are TRBV3-1 and TRBJ1-3, with TRBD1 as a possible D gene (5 bases). The CDR3 length is 14 residues. The V and J ends lost 4 bases and 5 bases respectively, with 12 bases between them. Germline values: CDR1 LGHDT, CDR2 YNNKEL (reference sequence). The CDR3 loop reads CASSLGAVRNTIYF. The CDR3 nucleotides are TGTGCCAGCAGCCTCGGGGCCGTAAGAAACACCATATATTTT.

The J gene is TRBJ1-5, the V gene TRBV5-8; TRBD1 is a possible D gene (5 bases). Germline-derived CDR1 and CDR2 are SGHTS and YDEGEE. The CDR3 loop spans 16 amino acids. V dropped 1 base and J dropped 3 bases, with 14 bases sitting between them. CDR3 coding DNA: TGTGCCAGCAGCTTGAGGGGACCCAACCACAATCAGCCCCAGCATTTT. Translation: CASSLRGPNHNQPQHF.

A word on this clonotype: At one of its ends the junction is not consistent with the germline gene, which may arise from a read error. The V and J genes are TRBV5-6 and TRBJ2-1; D possibly corresponds to TRBD1 (6 bases). CDR3 length equals 12 residues. Germline-derived CDR1 and CDR2 are SGHDT and YYEEEE. CDR3 bases: TGTGCCAGCATCTTGAGGGGGAATGAGCAGTTCTTC. Its protein product is CASILRGNEQFF.

Within the sample, this clonotype is medium-sized. This chain connects TRBV12-3 or TRBV12-4 to TRBJ1-5; TRBD1 is a possible D gene (6 bases). V lost 6 bases and J lost 5, with 17 bases in between. This CDR3 is 15 amino acids long. This chain's CDR3 is CASSPLGRGDQPQHF. The CDR3 bases are TGTGCCAGCAGCCCCCTGGGCAGGGGCGATCAGCCCCAGCATTTT.

This clonotype was seen repeatedly, ten times or more. The chain joins TRBV2 to TRBJ2-3; D is ambiguous. The germline CDR1 and CDR2 sequences are SNHLY and FYNNEI. V was cut by 2 bases and J by 2 bases, with 8 bases left in between. The CDR3 contains 14 residues. The CDR3 DNA sequence: TGTGCCAGCAGTGAAAGTTTGAACACAGATACGCAGTATTTT. It specifies CASSESLNTDTQYF.

This clonotype was seen repeatedly, ten times or more. The rearrangement uses TRBV27 and TRBJ2-7; tentatively, D is TRBD1 (6 bases). Trimming cost V 8 bases and J 0 bases, with 17 bases left between them. There are 15 residues in the CDR3. The germline CDR1 and CDR2 sequences are MNHEY and SMNVEV (reference sequence). In nucleotides, the CDR3 is TGTGCCAGCGGGCCCTTGGACAGCGGCTCCTACGAGCAGTACTTC. As protein: CASGPLDSGSYEQYF.

Relative to its sample, this clonotype is medium-sized. V is TRBV27 and J is TRBJ1-2; D may be TRBD1 (5 bases). The CDR3 is 13 residues long. Germline CDR1 reads MNHEY; CDR2 reads SMNVEV (reference sequence). Between the trimmed V and J ends, which lost 4 bases and 8 bases, there was a span of 14 bases. The CDR3 region has the DNA TGTGCCAGCAGTTCAGGGAAGGGGCGCGGCTACACCTTC. The encoded protein is CASSSGKGRGYTF.

Comment on this clonotype: This sequence may be a read error, since a much larger clone differs from it by one base. The gene calls are TRBV7-3 and TRBJ1-1, with a possible D match to TRBD1 (6 bases). Germline loops: CDR1 SGHTA, CDR2 FQGTGA. The CDR3 is 13 residues long. As DNA, the CDR3 is TGTGTCAGCAGTCTCAACAGGGAAGGGGCAACTTTCTTT. This sequence encodes CVSSLNREGATFF. The whole variable domain, filled in from reference TRBV7-3 and TRBJ1-1, reads GAGVSQTPSNKVTEKGKYVELRCDPISGHTALYWYRQSLGQGPEFLIYFQGTGAADDSGLPNDRFFAVRPEGSVSTLKIQRTERGDSAVYLCVSSLNREGATFFGQGTRLTVV.

This clonotype is medium-sized by share. The V gene is TRBV20-1, the J gene TRBJ2-7, with D possibly called TRBD1 or TRBD2 (5 bases each). Looked up from germline, CDR1 is DFQATT and CDR2 is SNEGSKA (reference sequence). The CDR3 sequence is 15 residues long. The ends were cut back, 5 bases at V and 6 bases at J, with 23 bases in the middle. CDR3 protein: CSAGDGTRDGGEQYF. Written as DNA, the CDR3 is TGCAGTGCTGGCGACGGGACCAGAGACGGCGGCGAGCAGTACTTC.

In this sample, this clonotype turned up many times. The gene calls are TRBV18 and TRBJ2-1, with 9 bases matching TRBD1. CDR1 KGHSH and CDR2 LQKENI come from the germline V gene. With V trimmed by 5 bases and J by 0 bases, 11 bases remained unmatched. This CDR3 is built from 18 residues. The CDR3, as DNA: TGTGCCAGCTCAGTCCTAGGCTTGACAGGGGGCTCCTACAATGAGCAGTTCTTC. Protein: CASSVLGLTGGSYNEQFF.

This clonotype was found many times. The chain couples TRBV5-1 to TRBJ2-2; TRBD1 or TRBD2 may be the D gene (5 bases each). Germline lookup yields CDR1 SGHRS and CDR2 YFSETQ. V was clipped by 4 bases and J by 4 bases, with 14 bases between them. The CDR3 totals 15 residues. CDR3 nucleotides: TGCGCCAGCAGCCGGGGCGGAGTCCCCACCGGGGAGCTGTTTTTT. As protein: CASSRGGVPTGELFF. The whole variable domain, filled in from reference TRBV5-1 and TRBJ2-2, reads KAGVTQTPRYLIKTRGQQVTLSCSPISGHRSVSWYQQTPGQGLQFLFEYFSETQRNKGNFPGRFSGRQFSNSRSEMNVSTLELGDSALYLCASSRGGVPTGELFFGEGSRLTVL.

This clonotype was counted ten times or more. V and J are TRBV18 and TRBJ1-6, with D uncertain. The germline V and J ends were trimmed by 4 bases and 10 bases, with 11 bases remaining between them. The CDR3 sequence is 13 residues long. From germline, CDR1 is KGHSH and CDR2 LQKENI. CDR3 nucleotide sequence: TGTGCCAGCTCACGAGGGAAGGACTCACCCCTCCACTTT. Translating it yields CASSRGKDSPLHF.

In the case of this clonotype: One base away lies a much larger clone, so this may be a sequencing read error. This sequence joins TRBV20-1 and TRBJ2-1; D gene unclear. Trimming stripped 7 bases from V and 5 bases from J, with 21 bases between. Germline assignment: CDR1 DFQATT and CDR2 SNEGSKA (reference sequence). CDR3 length equals 15 residues. In nucleotides, the CDR3 is TGCAGTGGGCTCTTTCGCGGTCTTATCCACAATGAGCAGTTCTTC. It specifies CSGLFRGLIHNEQFF.

In this sample, this clonotype turned up many times. The rearrangement links TRBV5-1 to TRBJ2-2; TRBD1 matches 8 bases. This CDR3 contains 15 residues. Germline V CDR1 and CDR2: SGHRS, YFSETQ. Unmatched junction bases numbered 5, after V lost 2 bases and J lost 5 bases. CDR3 DNA sequence: TGCGCCAGCAGCTTAGGCAGGGGGCGTACCGGGGAGCTGTTTTTT. Its translation: CASSLGRGRTGELFF.

On this clonotype: A much more abundant neighbour one base away suggests this may be a read error. The chain joins TRBV30 to TRBJ1-3; D gene unclear. This CDR3 has 12 residues. In germline, CDR1 is GTSNPN, CDR2 SVGIG (reference sequence). The CDR3 DNA follows: TGTGCCTGGACAGACTCTGGAAGCACCATATATTTT. It yields the protein CAWTDSGSTIYF.

This clonotype has ten or more counts. The V gene is TRBV7-9, the J gene TRBJ1-3; D gene uncertain. CDR3 length equals 15 residues. The germline V and J ends were trimmed by 5 bases and 6 bases, with 17 bases remaining between them. Germline lookup yields CDR1 SEHNR and CDR2 FQNEAQ (reference sequence). The CDR3 bases are TGTGCCAGCAGCGCCGACGATGGCCTGGCAAACACCATATATTTT. The encoded protein is CASSADDGLANTIYF.

A remark on this clonotype: This may be a read error: a much more frequent sequence differs by one nucleotide. The gene calls are TRBV6-2 or TRBV6-3 and TRBJ1-5; D is ambiguous. The CDR3 has 13 amino acids. The V gene's germline CDR1 is MNHEY and CDR2 SVGEGT. The DNA for the CDR3 is TGTGCCAGCAGTTACCTACAAAATCAGACCCAGCATTTT. The encoded protein is CASSYLQNQTQHF.

This clonotype counts as medium-sized (0.01 to 0.1%). The V call is TRBV20-1, the J call TRBJ1-2; D unclear. Germline V gives CDR1 DFQATT, CDR2 SNEGSKA (reference sequence). With 3 bases removed from V and 13 bases from J, the gap between germline ends came to 18 bases. This CDR3 spans 12 amino acids. CDR3 in DNA: TGCAGTGCTAGGCAGGCTGGGGTTTTTTGCACCTTC. Protein product: CSARQAGVFCTF.

This clonotype has ten or more counts. V gene TRBV20-1 combines with J gene TRBJ1-5, with 11 bases identical to TRBD1. The CDR3 loop spans 18 amino acids. The junction had 11 bases not matched to a gene; V was cut back by 3 bases and J by 1 base. Per germline, CDR1 DFQATT and CDR2 SNEGSKA (reference sequence). CDR3 DNA: TGCAGTGCTAGTTCCGGACAGGGGGCTTCACTAAGCAATCAGCCCCAGCATTTT. It encodes CSASSGQGASLSNQPQHF.

Details on this clonotype: Being one base from a much bigger clone, this may be a read error. This rearrangement joins TRBV6-2 or TRBV6-3 to TRBJ2-2; maybe TRBD1 (6 bases). Germline CDR1 and CDR2: MNHEY and SVGEGT. The CDR3 spans 14 residues. In nucleotides, the CDR3 is TGTGCCGGCAGCGCAGACAGGCACACCGGGGAGCTGTTTTTT. Residues: CAGSADRHTGELFF.

The rearrangement links TRBV20-1 to TRBJ2-5; D not certain. CDR3 length equals 14 residues. Germline-derived CDR1 and CDR2 are DFQATT and SNEGSKA (reference sequence). V was cut by 3 bases and J by 2 bases, with 13 bases left in between. CDR3 residues: CSARPGAKQETQYF. The CDR3 coding sequence is TGCAGTGCTAGGCCTGGCGCGAAACAAGAGACCCAGTACTTC.

Concerning this clonotype: A clone one base away is much larger, so this may be a read error. Lacking the conserved final phenylalanine or tryptophan, this CDR3 likely reflects a read error. The chain couples TRBV30 to TRBJ2-1; D uncertain. Germline CDR1 reads GTSNPN; CDR2 reads SVGIG (reference sequence). V was clipped by 3 bases and J by 5 bases, with 23 bases between them. The CDR3 is 17 residues long. CDR3 protein: CAWREGPIPRWHNEQFL. CDR3 bases: TGTGCCTGGAGGGAAGGGCCGATCCCTCGATGGCACAATGAGCAGTTCTTA.

In its sample, this clonotype was seen many times. The junction and the germline gene differ at one end; a read error may be behind it. The rearrangement links TRBV5-6 to TRBJ1-2; D gene unclear. Germline CDR1 SGHDT, CDR2 YYEEEE. CDR3 size: 13 residues. CDR3 amino acids: CASTLSVDYGYTF. The CDR3 DNA reads as TGTGCCAGCACCTTGAGTGTGGACTATGGCTACACCTTC.

By share of the sample, this clonotype is medium-sized. This chain uses TRBV6-1 with TRBJ1-2, with D tentatively TRBD1 (6 bases). V was trimmed by 6 bases and J by 5 bases, leaving 16 bases between them. This CDR3 contains 14 residues. CDR1 and CDR2 from the germline V gene are MNHNS and SASEGT. This CDR3 reads CASRTGSLGYGYTF. The CDR3 DNA sequence: TGTGCCAGCAGAACAGGGTCCCTGGGGTATGGCTACACCTTC.

This clonotype was counted ten times or more. V is TRBV27 and J is TRBJ1-5; D remains unclear. The CDR3 sequence is 13 residues long. Germline-derived CDR1 and CDR2 are MNHEY and SMNVEV (reference sequence). Trimming pared 0 bases from V and 7 bases from J, leaving 7 bases between. The CDR3 protein is CASSLSLAQPQHF. CDR3 in DNA: TGTGCCAGCAGTTTATCCCTAGCCCAGCCCCAGCATTTT.